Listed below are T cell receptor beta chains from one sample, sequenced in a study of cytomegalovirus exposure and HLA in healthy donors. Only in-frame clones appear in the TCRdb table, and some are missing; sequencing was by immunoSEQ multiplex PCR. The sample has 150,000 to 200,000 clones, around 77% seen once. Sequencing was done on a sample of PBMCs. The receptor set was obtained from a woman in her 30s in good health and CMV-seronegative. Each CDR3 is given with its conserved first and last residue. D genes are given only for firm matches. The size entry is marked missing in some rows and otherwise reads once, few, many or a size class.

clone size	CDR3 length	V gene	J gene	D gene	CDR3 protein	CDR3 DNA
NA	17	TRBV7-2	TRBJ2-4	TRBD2	CASSLESTSGRLNIQYF	TGTGCCAGCAGCTTAGAATCCACTAGCGGGAGGCTAAACATTCAGTACTTC
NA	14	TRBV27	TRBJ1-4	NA	CASSLRQSNEKLFF	TGTGCCAGCAGTTTAAGACAGTCTAATGAAAAACTGTTTTTT
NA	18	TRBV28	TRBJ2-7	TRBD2	CASSPNRGLAGVRREQYF	TGTGCCAGCAGTCCCAATAGGGGACTAGCGGGAGTAAGGCGCGAGCAGTACTTC
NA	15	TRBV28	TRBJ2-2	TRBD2	CASSLSTSGHRELFF	TGTGCCAGCAGTTTATCGACTAGCGGTCACCGGGAGCTGTTTTTT
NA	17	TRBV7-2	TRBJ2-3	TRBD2	CASSHQTSGAPTDTQYF	TGTGCCAGCAGCCACCAGACTAGCGGGGCCCCCACAGATACGCAGTATTTT
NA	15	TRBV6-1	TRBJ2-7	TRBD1	CASSERWDRGGEQYF	TGTGCCAGCAGTGAAAGGTGGGACAGGGGAGGCGAGCAGTACTTC
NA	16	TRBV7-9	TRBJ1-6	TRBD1	CASSFGQGYMNSPLHF	TGTGCCAGCAGCTTCGGACAGGGGTATATGAATTCACCCCTCCACTTT
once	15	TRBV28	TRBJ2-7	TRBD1	CASSPGRDSSYEQYF	TGTGCCAGCAGCCCTGGCCGGGACAGCTCCTACGAGCAGTACTTC
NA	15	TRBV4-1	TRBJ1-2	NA	CASSQVQGISYGYTF	TGCGCCAGCAGCCAAGTACAGGGTATAAGCTATGGCTACACCTTC
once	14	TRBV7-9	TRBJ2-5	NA	CASKRTDLQETQYF	TGTGCCAGTAAACGGACAGATCTCCAAGAGACCCAGTACTTC
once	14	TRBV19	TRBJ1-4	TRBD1	CASTSRGRNEKLFF	TGTGCCAGTACCTCAAGGGGGCGGAATGAAAAACTGTTTTTT
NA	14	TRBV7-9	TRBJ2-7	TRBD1	CASSLRDRVSEQYF	TGTGCCAGCAGCCTCCGGGACAGGGTCTCCGAGCAGTACTTC
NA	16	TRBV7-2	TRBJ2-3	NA	CASSLVASFSTDTQYF	TGTGCCAGCAGCTTAGTGGCTAGCTTTAGCACAGATACGCAGTATTTT
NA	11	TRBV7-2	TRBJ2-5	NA	CASSSQETQYF	TGTGCCAGCAGCTCACAGGAGACCCAGTACTTC
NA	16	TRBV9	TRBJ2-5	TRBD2	CASSVLGGGDLETQYF	TGTGCCAGCAGCGTTCTTGGCGGGGGGGATCTGGAGACCCAGTACTTC
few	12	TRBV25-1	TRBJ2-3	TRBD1	CASNRGTDTQYF	TGTGCCAGCAACAGGGGGACAGATACGCAGTATTTT
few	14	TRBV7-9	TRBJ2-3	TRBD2	CASSFAVGGDTQYF	TGTGCCAGCAGCTTTGCAGTGGGGGGGGATACGCAGTATTTT
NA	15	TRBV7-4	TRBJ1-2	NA	CASSPRVNLDSGYTF	TGTGCCAGCAGCCCCAGGGTGAACCTAGACAGTGGCTACACCTTC
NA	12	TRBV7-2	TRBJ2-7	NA	CASSSNGYEQYF	TGTGCCAGCAGCTCGAACGGCTACGAGCAGTACTTC
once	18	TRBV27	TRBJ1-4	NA	CASSLSILAVASNEKLFF	TGTGCCAGCAGTTTATCGATCTTGGCAGTAGCTTCTAATGAAAAACTGTTTTTT
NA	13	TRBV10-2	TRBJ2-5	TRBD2	CASTSGGSETQYF	TGCGCCAGCACTAGCGGGGGGTCCGAGACCCAGTACTTC
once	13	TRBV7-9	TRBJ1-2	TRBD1	CASSPDREYGYTF	TGTGCCAGCAGTCCGGACAGGGAGTATGGCTACACCTTC
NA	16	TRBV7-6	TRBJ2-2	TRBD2	CASSLELAGFTGELFF	TGTGCCAGCAGCTTAGAACTAGCGGGATTCACCGGGGAGCTGTTTTTT
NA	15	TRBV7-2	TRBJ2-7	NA	CASSLDGPLILEQYF	TGTGCCAGCAGCTTAGATGGTCCACTGATCCTCGAGCAGTACTTC
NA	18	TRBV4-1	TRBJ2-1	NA	CASSQVIFGQGHYNEQFF	TGCGCCAGCAGCCAAGTCATTTTTGGTCAGGGCCACTACAATGAGCAGTTCTTC
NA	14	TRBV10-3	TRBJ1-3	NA	CALKQDLSGNTIYF	TGTGCCTTAAAACAGGACCTCTCTGGAAACACCATATATTTT
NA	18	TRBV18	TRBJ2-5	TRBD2	CASSPMAGGLSGQETQYF	TGTGCCAGCTCACCAATGGCGGGGGGCCTTAGCGGACAAGAGACCCAGTACTTC
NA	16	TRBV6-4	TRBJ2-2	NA	CASSVQGGSNTGELFF	TGTGCCAGCAGTGTGCAGGGGGGATCGAACACCGGGGAGCTGTTTTTT
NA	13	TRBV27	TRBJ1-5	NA	CASRNRYNQPQHF	TGTGCCAGCAGAAACAGGTACAATCAGCCCCAGCATTTT
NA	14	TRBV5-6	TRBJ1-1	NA	CASSRERMNTEAFF	TGTGCCAGCAGTAGAGAGAGGATGAACACTGAAGCTTTCTTT
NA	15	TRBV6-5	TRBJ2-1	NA	CASRLYGTPLNEQFF	TGTGCCAGCAGATTGTACGGGACTCCGTTAAATGAGCAGTTCTTC
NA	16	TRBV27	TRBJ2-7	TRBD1	CASSLSQGATSYEQYF	TGTGCCAGCAGTTTATCCCAGGGGGCTACGTCCTACGAGCAGTACTTC
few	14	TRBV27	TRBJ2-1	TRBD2	CASSHGTRGNEQFF	TGTGCCAGCAGTCACGGGACTAGGGGCAATGAGCAGTTCTTC
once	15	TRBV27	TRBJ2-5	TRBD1	CASSSYTGVGETQYF	TGTGCCAGCAGTTCCTATACAGGGGTAGGGGAGACCCAGTACTTC
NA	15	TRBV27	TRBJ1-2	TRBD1	CATASLDRINYGYTF	TGTGCCACCGCCTCCTTGGACAGGATAAACTATGGCTACACCTTC
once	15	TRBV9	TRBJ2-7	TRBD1	CASSLTGTGTYEQYF	TGTGCCAGCAGCTTGACCGGGACAGGGACCTACGAGCAGTACTTC
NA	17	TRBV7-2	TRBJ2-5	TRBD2	CASSLTSGRHLQETQYF	TGTGCCAGCAGCCTGACTAGCGGGAGGCACCTACAAGAGACCCAGTACTTC
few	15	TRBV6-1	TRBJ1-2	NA	CASSERGDYNYGYTF	TGTGCCAGCAGTGAACGGGGGGATTACAACTATGGCTACACCTTC
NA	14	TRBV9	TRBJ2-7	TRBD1	CASSVEGQGCEQYF	TGTGCCAGCAGCGTAGAGGGACAGGGGTGCGAGCAGTACTTC
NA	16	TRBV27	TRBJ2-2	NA	CASSFIAAGYTGELFF	TGTGCCAGCAGTTTTATTGCGGCGGGGTACACCGGGGAGCTGTTTTTT
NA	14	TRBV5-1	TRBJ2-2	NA	CASSPTTEPGELFF	TGCGCCAGCAGCCCAACGACAGAACCCGGGGAGCTGTTTTTT
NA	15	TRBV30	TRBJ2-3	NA	CAWTRGLQITDTQYF	TGTGCCTGGACCCGGGGACTCCAGATCACAGATACGCAGTATTTT